Below, 10 T cell receptor beta chains from the same sample are listed, as sequenced in a study of metastatic and nonmetastatic thyroid tumors. Before thyroid surgery, none of the patients had received any treatment. TCRdb re-clonotyped the PCR reads through MiXCR. This table has approximately 38,000 clones, 25% to 30% appearing once. Sequencing was carried out using blood. These TCRs come from a male donor with papillary thyroid cancer or a benign thyroid nodule (not recorded which). Some clones in this sample may be carry-over from other donors' samples.

Ten or more counts support this clone. The chain combines TRBV7-8 with TRBJ1-3; D is ambiguous. V dropped 2 bases and J dropped 4 bases, with 9 bases sitting between them. This CDR3 contains 14 residues. Germline V gene sequence: CDR1 SGHVS, CDR2 FQNEAQ. Here the CDR3 reads CASSLMRSGNTIYF. The CDR3 DNA follows: TGTGCCAGCAGCTTAATGAGGTCCGGAAACACCATATATTTT. The full variable domain, in which reference TRBV7-8 and TRBJ1-3 provide the parts outside the CDR3, is GAGVSQSPRYKVAKRGQDVALRCDPISGHVSLFWYQQALGQGPEFLTYFQNEAQLDKSGLPSDRFFAERPEGSVSTLKIQRTQQEDSAVYLCASSLMRSGNTIYFGEGSWLTVV.

V is TRBV4-1 and J is TRBJ2-7; D is perhaps TRBD1 or TRBD2 (6 bases each). V lost 0 bases and J lost 4, with 22 bases in between. Germline CDR1 is MGHRA and CDR2 is YSYEKL. The CDR3 runs to 18 residues. CDR3 in DNA: TGCGCCAGCAGCCAAGATCCGGGGGCTTCGGTCCTACTTTACGAGCAGTACTTC. It codes for CASSQDPGASVLLYEQYF.

A remark on this clone: Other nucleotide sequences from this sample produce the same CDR3. The chain links TRBV20-1 to TRBJ1-2, with a weak D call TRBD1 (6 bases). The CDR3 has 13 residues. Germline V CDR1 and CDR2: DFQATT, SNEGSKA (reference sequence). V lost 1 base to trimming and J lost 0 bases, with 6 bases between them. The DNA for the CDR3 is TGCAGTGCTAGAGGGACAGCTAACTATGGCTACACCTTC. Its protein is CSARGTANYGYTF.

V gene TRBV12-3 or TRBV12-4 combines with J gene TRBJ2-7; D possibly corresponds to TRBD1 (6 bases). The CDR3 runs 14 residues. With 5 bases removed from V and 4 bases from J, the gap between germline ends came to 15 bases. CDR3 nucleotide sequence: TGTGCCAGCAGTACCTCGTATGACAGGTACGAGCAGTACTTC. The encoded protein is CASSTSYDRYEQYF.

The CDR3 is CASSDDRTGGTGELFF. The CDR3 DNA sequence: TGTGCCAGCAGTGACGACCGGACAGGGGGCACCGGGGAGCTGTTTTTT. The chain links TRBV6-4 to TRBJ2-2; 10 bases line up with TRBD1. The J segment lost 4 bases and the V segment lost 2 bases, leaving 4 bases of the junction unmatched. The CDR3 covers 16 residues. The germline V gene has CDR1 MRHNA and CDR2 SNTAGT.

This clone was counted ten times or more. The chain carries TRBV12-3 or TRBV12-4 and TRBJ2-2, with 9 bases lining up with TRBD2. The ends lost 5 bases at V and 4 bases at J; junction bases unmatched: 5. The CDR3 extends over 15 amino acids. The CDR3 sequence: CASSLGLAGTGELFF. In DNA, the CDR3 is TGTGCCAGCAGTCTGGGACTAGCAGGCACCGGGGAGCTGTTTTTT.

V gene TRBV7-9 combines with J gene TRBJ1-6; D gene ambiguous. Trimming left V 2 bases short and J 4 bases short, with 9 bases between. The CDR3 runs to 15 residues. Looked up from germline, CDR1 is SEHNR and CDR2 is FQNEAQ (reference sequence). CDR3 DNA sequence: TGTGCCAGCAGCTTAAAGGCACTTTATAATTCACCCCTCCACTTT. This codes for CASSLKALYNSPLHF.

The V call is TRBV4-1, the J call TRBJ2-7, with 7 bases matching TRBD1. The CDR3 totals 16 residues. CDR1 and CDR2 from the germline V gene are MGHRA and YSYEKL. V trimming: 0 bases; J trimming: 4 bases; junction bases outside the gene matches: 9. CDR3 nucleotide sequence: TGCGCCAGCAGCCAAGATCTGACAGGGAGCAATTACGAGCAGTACTTC. Encoded protein: CASSQDLTGSNYEQYF.

By share, this clone counts as medium-sized. The chain employs TRBV5-6 and TRBJ1-2, with no clear D. CDR1 and CDR2 (germline): SGHDT, YYEEEE. The V end lost 7 bases, the J end lost 7 bases, and 20 bases lay between the germline ends. The CDR3 contains 14 residues. The CDR3 loop is CASSMVGDDFGYTF. The CDR3 DNA follows: TGTGCCAGCTCCATGGTCGGCGACGACTTTGGCTACACCTTC.

The chain couples TRBV20-1 to TRBJ2-7; 7 nucleotides agree with TRBD1. V shed 6 bases and J 3 bases; nucleotides not matched to a gene: 2. The CDR3 runs 11 residues. CDR1 is DFQATT and CDR2 is SNEGSKA in the germline V gene (reference sequence). CDR3 loop: CSARQGYEQYF. The CDR3 bases are TGCAGTGCCAGACAGGGCTACGAGCAGTACTTC.